This record concerns one TCR beta chain sequence. Its matching antigen is unknown. An end of the junction does not agree with germline; a read error may underlie this. The entry originates in a study of T cells in Graves' hyperthyroidism and ophthalmopathy. TCR beta CDR3 regions were amplified from RNA transcripts. The study used the HTBI primer set for a first-round RT-PCR of the TCR CDR3. TCRdb processed the multiplex PCR reads anew with MiXCR; each CDR3 protein has one entry. The repertoire holds some 350,000 distinct CDR3 sequences, with roughly 15% as singletons. Study-wide points: A model of 13 V-J features distinguished ophthalmopathy from stable hyperthyroidism. Clonotypes that were expanded in thyroid above 0.001 mostly appeared in blood too. Ophthalmopathy was identified by the model a median about 6.8 months ahead of onset.

Those patients with uncontrolled infection, other autoimmune disease, pregnancy or lactation were excluded. CDR1 is KGHDR and CDR2 is SFDVKD in the germline V gene. The CDR3 spans 19 residues. Specimen: blood. The V and J genes are TRBV24-1 and TRBJ2-2; TRBD2 is a possible D gene (6 bases). This TCR came from a woman aged 55-70 years with Graves' ophthalmopathy. The CDR3 loop is CATSDLRWVGGKNTGKLFF. The CDR3 nucleotides read TGTGCCACCAGTGATTTGCGCTGGGTCGGCGGGAAGAACACCGGGAAGCTGTTTTTT.